These T cell receptor beta chains were read from a single sample in a study of CD4+ T cells in melanoma. This table comes from immunoSEQ multiplex PCR, and its TCRdb copy is limited to in-frame clones, with some not included. The table lists 15,000 to 20,000 clones, about 84% of them singletons. Input material: cells from a culture (not recorded whether cultured in vitro). The origin of the receptors is a human donor with melanoma. CDR3s include the opening cysteine and the closing phenylalanine or tryptophan. The D gene is left open where the match is weak.

j_call v_call d_call cdr3_length cdr3_aa
TRBJ1-2 TRBV7-2 . 13 CASSLGWSYGYTF
TRBJ2-3 TRBV29-1 . 14 CSVEGGHGVDTQYF
TRBJ2-2 TRBV7-6 . 14 CASRNGLGTGELFF
TRBJ2-5 TRBV2 . 14 CASKPLRLQETQYF
TRBJ2-2 TRBV30 . 13 CAWVRLRTGELFF
TRBJ1-5 TRBV6-5 . 16 CASSYGRGVGNQPQHF
TRBJ2-7 TRBV6-5 . 14 CASSYARGRYEQYF
TRBJ2-3 TRBV19 TRBD2 13 CATRAGAADTQYF
TRBJ2-1 TRBV5-1 . 16 CASSLAGWGGAHEQFF
TRBJ2-1 TRBV5-1 . 15 CASSLDRGGVNEQFF
TRBJ1-3 TRBV5-8 . 15 CASSPAGFSGNTIYF
TRBJ1-4 TRBV6-5 . 15 CASSYSLYGVDQLFF
TRBJ1-1 TRBV28 . 14 CASSPSTVNTEAFF
TRBJ1-2 TRBV28 . 12 CASSLGHYGYTF
TRBJ1-3 TRBV7-9 . 14 CASSWTFSGNTIYF